This TCR beta chain was identified in a study of CD8 T cells in ankylosing spondylitis. Turning to this clonotype: Its antigen is as yet unknown.

Study-wide results and limits: Disease-linked clones reportedly concentrated significantly in matched ankylosing spondylitis synovial fluid.

Quantitative molecular-barcoded 5'-RACE generated the TCR beta libraries. TCRdb analysed the 5' RACE reads with MiXCR anew, one entry per CDR3 protein. The table lists about 150,000 distinct CDR3 sequences, under 55% of them singletons. The TCR sequence derives from a male donor with ankylosing spondylitis. The source material was synovial fluid, either unsorted or a sorted T cell fraction (not recorded which).

The CDR3 DNA follows: TGTGCCAGCAGTATTGATGGCCCCCTAGATACGCAGTATTTT. This gives the protein CASSIDGPLDTQYF. The chain uses TRBV12-3 or TRBV12-4 and TRBJ2-3; D is unclear. Trimming removed 5 bases from V and 5 bases from J, with 14 bases in between. CDR3 length: 14 residues.